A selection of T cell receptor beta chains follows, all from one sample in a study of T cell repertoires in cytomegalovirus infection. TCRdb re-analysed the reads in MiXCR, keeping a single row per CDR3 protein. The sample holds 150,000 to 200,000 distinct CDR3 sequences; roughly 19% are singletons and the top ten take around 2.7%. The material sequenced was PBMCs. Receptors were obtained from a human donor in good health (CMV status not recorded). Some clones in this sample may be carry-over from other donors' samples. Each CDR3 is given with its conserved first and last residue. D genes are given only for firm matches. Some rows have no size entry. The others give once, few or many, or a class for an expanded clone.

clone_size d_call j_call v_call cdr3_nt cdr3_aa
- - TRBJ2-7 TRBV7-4 TGTGCCAGCAGCTGGTCGACTACCGGCTACGAGCAGTACTTC CASSWSTTGYEQYF
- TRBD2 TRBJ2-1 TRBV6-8 TGTGCCAGCAGTCGCCCCCGGACTAGCGGGAGTCATGAGCAGTTCTTC CASSRPRTSGSHEQFF
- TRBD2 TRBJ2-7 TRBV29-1 TGCAGCGCACAACTAGCGGCACAGGCGGGCGAGCAGTACTTC CSAQLAAQAGEQYF
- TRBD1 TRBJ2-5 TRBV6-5 TGTGCCAGCAGTTACTTGGACAGGGGATCGGAGACCCAGTACTTC CASSYLDRGSETQYF
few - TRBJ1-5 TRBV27 TGTGCCAGCAGTGAATCTTGGACGGGGGATCAGCCCCAGCATTTT CASSESWTGDQPQHF
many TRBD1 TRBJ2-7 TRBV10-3 TGTGCCATCAGTGACCGATCCGGGACAGGGGGCCACGAGCAGTACTTC CAISDRSGTGGHEQYF
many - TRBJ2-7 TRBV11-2 TGTGCCAGCAGCTTAGTCGGAGGGGACGAGCAGTACTTC CASSLVGGDEQYF
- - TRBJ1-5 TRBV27 TGTGCCAGCAGTGCACAGGAAACCAATCAGCCCCAGCATTTT CASSAQETNQPQHF
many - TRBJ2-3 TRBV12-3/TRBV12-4 TGTGCCAGCAGCATGAAGGCAGATACGCAGTATTTT CASSMKADTQYF
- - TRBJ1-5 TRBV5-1 TGCGCCAGCAGCCCCGGATCAGATCAGCCCCAGCATTTT CASSPGSDQPQHF
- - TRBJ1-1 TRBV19 TGTGCCAGTAGTATATCAGCAACAAGGACTGAAGCTTTCTTT CASSISATRTEAFF
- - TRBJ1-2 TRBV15 TGTGCCACCAGCAGACCCACAGACAGGCCCTATGGCTACACCTTC CATSRPTDRPYGYTF
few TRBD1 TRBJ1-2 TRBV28 TGTGCCAGCAGACCAATACAGGGGACCTACTATGGCTACACCTTC CASRPIQGTYYGYTF
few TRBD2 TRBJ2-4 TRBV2 TGTGCCAGCAGTGCGCGGGAGATCATAGCCAAAAACATTCAGTACTTC CASSAREIIAKNIQYF
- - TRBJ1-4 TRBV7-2 TGTGCCAGCAGCTCAACCGGGACATCAGGTGAAAAACTGTTTTTT CASSSTGTSGEKLFF
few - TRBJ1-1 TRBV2 TGTGCCAGCAGTGAAGCAGGGGAGGGTACTGAAGCTTTCTTT CASSEAGEGTEAFF
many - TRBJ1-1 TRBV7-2 TGTGCCAGCAGCCCTGGGGCAGCGGGGCCCCCTGAAGCTTTCTTT CASSPGAAGPPEAFF
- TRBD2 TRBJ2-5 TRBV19 TGTGCCAGTAGCCCCAGGCGGGAGTACCAAGAGACCCAGTACTTC CASSPRREYQETQYF
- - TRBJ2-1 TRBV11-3 TGTGCCAGCAGCCGCGAGTGGGCGGGCAATGAGCAGTTCTTC CASSREWAGNEQFF
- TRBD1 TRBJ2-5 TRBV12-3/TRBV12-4 TGTGCCAGCAGTTTGTTTGCCAGGGGGATAGGAGAGACCCAGTACTTC CASSLFARGIGETQYF
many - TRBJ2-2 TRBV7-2 TGTGCCAGCAGCAAGTACGCATCGAACACCGGGGAGCTGTTTTTT CASSKYASNTGELFF
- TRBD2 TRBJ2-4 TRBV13 TGTGCCAGCAGCCAGCGGGGGAGAGAAAACATTCAGTACTTC CASSQRGRENIQYF
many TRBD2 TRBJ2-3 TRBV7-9 TGTGCCAGCAGTTCAGCGGGAGGCGCCACAGATACGCAGTATTTT CASSSAGGATDTQYF
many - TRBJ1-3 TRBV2 TGTGCCAGGGCGCGGGACACCTCTGGAAACACCATATATTTT CARARDTSGNTIYF
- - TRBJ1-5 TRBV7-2 TGTGCCAGCAGCTTAGCCGGGACAATAAGCAATCAGCCCCAGCATTTT CASSLAGTISNQPQHF
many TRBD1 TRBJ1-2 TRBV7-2 TGTGCCAGCAGCCGGATGACAGGGGGTGCTCAAGGCTACACCTTC CASSRMTGGAQGYTF
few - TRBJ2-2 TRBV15 TGTGCCACCAGCGAGGAGTACGGAGCCACGAACACCGGGGAGCTGTTTTTT CATSEEYGATNTGELFF
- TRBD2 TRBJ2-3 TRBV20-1 TGCAGTGCTAGAGGACTAGCGGGTCAGACGCAGTATTTT CSARGLAGQTQYF
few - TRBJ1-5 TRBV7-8 TGTGCCAGAAGCTTAGACGGCCTCGGGGGGACCCAGCATTTT CARSLDGLGGTQHF
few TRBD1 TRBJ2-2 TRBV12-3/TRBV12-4 TGTGCCAGCAGTTTAAACAGGGGGCAATTGACCGGGGAGCTGTTTTTT CASSLNRGQLTGELFF
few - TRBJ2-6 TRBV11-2 TGTGCCAGCAGCTATGATGCAGGGAGCTCTGGGGCCAACGTCCTGACTTTC CASSYDAGSSGANVLTF
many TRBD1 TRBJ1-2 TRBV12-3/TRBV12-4 TGTGCCAGCAGTTTTGGTGGGACAGGATACACCTTC CASSFGGTGYTF
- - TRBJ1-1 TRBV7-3 TGTGCCAGCAGCTTAATCGGGGATACTGAAGCTTTCTTT CASSLIGDTEAFF
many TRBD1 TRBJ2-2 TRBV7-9 TGTGCCAGCAGCCGCACCCCGGGACAGGGAGCCGGGGAGCTGTTTTTT CASSRTPGQGAGELFF
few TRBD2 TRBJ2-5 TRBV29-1 TGCAGCGTTGAAGATCGGGGACTAGCGGGAGCAGAGACCCAGTACTTC CSVEDRGLAGAETQYF
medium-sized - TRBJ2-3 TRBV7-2 TGTGCCAGCAGCTTAAGGATGGGGGGCTCAACAGATACGCAGTATTTT CASSLRMGGSTDTQYF
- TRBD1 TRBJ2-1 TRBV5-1 TGCGCCAGCAGCTCCACACACAGGGGAATTAGCTCCTACAATGAGCAGTTCTTC CASSSTHRGISSYNEQFF
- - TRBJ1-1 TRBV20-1 TGCAGTGCTAGTTTCGGGAAGAACACTGAAGCTTTCTTT CSASFGKNTEAFF
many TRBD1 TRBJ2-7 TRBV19 TGTGCCAGTAGTCACCGGGACAGGGCCGAGCAGTACTTC CASSHRDRAEQYF
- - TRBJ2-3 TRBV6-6 TGTGCCGCAAAAAGCGGAAAACGCACAGATACGCAGTATTTT CAAKSGKRTDTQYF
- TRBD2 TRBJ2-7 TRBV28 TGTGCCAGCAGTTTAAACGGGGGGAGATACGAGCAGTACTTC CASSLNGGRYEQYF
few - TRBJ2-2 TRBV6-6 TGTGCCGGATCCGGGACGATCGCCGGGGAGCTGTTTTTT CAGSGTIAGELFF
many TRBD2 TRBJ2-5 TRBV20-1 TGCAGTGCTAGAGATTCGACTAGCTCTCTAGGGACCCAGTACTTC CSARDSTSSLGTQYF
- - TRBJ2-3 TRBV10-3 TGTGCCATCAGTGCGCTGAGAGGGGAAGGCACAGATACGCAGTATTTT CAISALRGEGTDTQYF
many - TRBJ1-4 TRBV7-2 TGTGCCAGCAGCCAACTCTTAGTGGGTGAGGAAAAACTGTTTTTT CASSQLLVGEEKLFF
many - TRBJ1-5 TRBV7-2 TGTGCCAGCAGCTCCGGGTTAGGGCGGGTCAATCAGCCCCAGCATTTT CASSSGLGRVNQPQHF
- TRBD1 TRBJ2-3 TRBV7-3 TGTGCCAGCAGCCGGGACAGGGGCACAGATACGCAGTATTTT CASSRDRGTDTQYF
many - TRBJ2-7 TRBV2 TGTGCCAGCAGAATCCCCTGGGGCGAGCAGTACTTC CASRIPWGEQYF
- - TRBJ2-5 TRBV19 TGTGCCAGTAGTCCCCCTTTTAGGGTAGAGACCCAGTACTTC CASSPPFRVETQYF
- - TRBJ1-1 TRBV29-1 TGCAGCGTTAAGGGGATCTCGAACACTGAAGCTTTCTTT CSVKGISNTEAFF